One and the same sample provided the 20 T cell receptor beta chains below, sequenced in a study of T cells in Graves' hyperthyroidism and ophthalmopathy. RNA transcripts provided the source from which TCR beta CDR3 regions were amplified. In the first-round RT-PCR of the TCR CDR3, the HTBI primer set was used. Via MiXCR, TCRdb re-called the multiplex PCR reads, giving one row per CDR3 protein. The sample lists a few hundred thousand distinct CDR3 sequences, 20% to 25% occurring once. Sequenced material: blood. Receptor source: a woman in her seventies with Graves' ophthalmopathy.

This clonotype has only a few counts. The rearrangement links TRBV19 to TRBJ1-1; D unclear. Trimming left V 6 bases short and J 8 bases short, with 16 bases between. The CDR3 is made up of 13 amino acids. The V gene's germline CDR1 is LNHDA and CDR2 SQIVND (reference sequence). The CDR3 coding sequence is TGTGCCAGTAGCTCCTGGGAAGGTGGAGAAGCTTTCTTT. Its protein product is CASSSWEGGEAFF.

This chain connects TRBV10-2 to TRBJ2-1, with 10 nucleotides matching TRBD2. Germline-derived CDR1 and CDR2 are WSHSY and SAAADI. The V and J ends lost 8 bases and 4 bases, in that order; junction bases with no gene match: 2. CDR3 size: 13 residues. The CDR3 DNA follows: TGCGCCAGCGGGACTAGCGTATACAATGAGCAGTTCTTC. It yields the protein CASGTSVYNEQFF.

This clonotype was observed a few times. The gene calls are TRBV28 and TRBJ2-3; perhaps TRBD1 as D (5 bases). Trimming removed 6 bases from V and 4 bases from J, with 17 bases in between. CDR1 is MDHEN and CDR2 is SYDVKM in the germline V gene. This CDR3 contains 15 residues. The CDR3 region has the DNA TGTGCCAGCAGCCCCCAGGGTAGGGGCGCAGATACGCAGTATTTT. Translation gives CASSPQGRGADTQYF.

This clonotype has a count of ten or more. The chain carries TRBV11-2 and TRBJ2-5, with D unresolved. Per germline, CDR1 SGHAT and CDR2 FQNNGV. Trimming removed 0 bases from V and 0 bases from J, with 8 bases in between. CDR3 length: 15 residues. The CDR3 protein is CASSLDGTYQETQYF. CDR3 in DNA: TGTGCCAGCAGCTTAGATGGAACGTACCAAGAGACCCAGTACTTC.

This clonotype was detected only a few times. Here the CDR3 reads CASSERDRDRYGYTF. The CDR3, as DNA: TGCGCCAGCAGTGAGAGGGACAGGGATCGATATGGCTACACCTTC. This chain joins TRBV10-2 and TRBJ1-2; 9 bases line up with TRBD1. Germline V gives CDR1 WSHSY, CDR2 SAAADI. V lost 2 bases, J lost 5 bases, and 6 bases stayed unmatched. There are 15 residues in the CDR3.

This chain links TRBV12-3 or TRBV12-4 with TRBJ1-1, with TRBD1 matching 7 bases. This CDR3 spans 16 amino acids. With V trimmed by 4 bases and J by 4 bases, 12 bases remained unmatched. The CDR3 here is CASSSAATGWGTEAFF. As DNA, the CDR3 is TGTGCCAGCAGTTCCGCTGCGACAGGGTGGGGCACTGAAGCTTTCTTT.

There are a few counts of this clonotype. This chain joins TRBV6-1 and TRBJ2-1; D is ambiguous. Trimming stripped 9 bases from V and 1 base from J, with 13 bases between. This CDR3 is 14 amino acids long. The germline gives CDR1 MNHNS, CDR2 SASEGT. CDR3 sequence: CASVLVFSYNEQFF. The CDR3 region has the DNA TGTGCCAGTGTATTGGTCTTTTCCTACAATGAGCAGTTCTTC.

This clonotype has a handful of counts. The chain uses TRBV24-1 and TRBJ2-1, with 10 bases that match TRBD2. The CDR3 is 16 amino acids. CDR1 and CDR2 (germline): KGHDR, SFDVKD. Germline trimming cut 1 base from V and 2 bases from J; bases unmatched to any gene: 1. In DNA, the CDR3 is TGTGCCACCAGTGATTTTGGACTAGCGGCCTACAATGAGCAGTTCTTC. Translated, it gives CATSDFGLAAYNEQFF.

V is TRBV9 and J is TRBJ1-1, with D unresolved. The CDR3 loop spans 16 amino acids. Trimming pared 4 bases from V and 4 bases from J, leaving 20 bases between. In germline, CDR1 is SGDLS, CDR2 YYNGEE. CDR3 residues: CASSPEVGGISTEAFF. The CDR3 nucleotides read TGTGCCAGCAGCCCGGAGGTCGGTGGGATCAGCACTGAAGCTTTCTTT.

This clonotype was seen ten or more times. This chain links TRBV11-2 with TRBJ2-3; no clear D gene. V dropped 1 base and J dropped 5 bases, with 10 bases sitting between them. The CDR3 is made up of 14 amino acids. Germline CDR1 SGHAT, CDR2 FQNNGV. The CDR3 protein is CASSLAPKGDTQYF. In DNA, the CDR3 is TGTGCCAGCAGCTTAGCCCCGAAAGGAGATACGCAGTATTTT. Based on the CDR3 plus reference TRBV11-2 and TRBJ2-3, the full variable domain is EAGVAQSPRYKIIEKRQSVAFWCNPISGHATLYWYQQILGQGPKLLIQFQNNGVVDDSQLPKDRFSAERLKGVDSTLKIQPAKLEDSAVYLCASSLAPKGDTQYFGPGTRLTVL.

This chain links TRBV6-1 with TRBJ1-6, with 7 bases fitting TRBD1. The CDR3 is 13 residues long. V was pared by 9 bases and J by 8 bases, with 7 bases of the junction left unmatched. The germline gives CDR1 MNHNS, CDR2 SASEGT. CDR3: CASETGDDSPLHF. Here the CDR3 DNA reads TGTGCCAGTGAAACAGGGGATGATTCACCCCTCCACTTT.

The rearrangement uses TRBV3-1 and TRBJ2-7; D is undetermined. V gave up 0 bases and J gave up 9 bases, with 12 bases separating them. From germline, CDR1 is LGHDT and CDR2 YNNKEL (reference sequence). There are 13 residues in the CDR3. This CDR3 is CASSQEPVLRQYF. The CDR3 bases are TGTGCCAGCAGCCAAGAACCGGTCCTTCGGCAGTACTTC.

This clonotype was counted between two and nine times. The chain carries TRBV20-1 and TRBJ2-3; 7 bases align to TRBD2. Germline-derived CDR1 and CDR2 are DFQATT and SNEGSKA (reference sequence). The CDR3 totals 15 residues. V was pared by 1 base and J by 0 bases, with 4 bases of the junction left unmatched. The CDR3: CSARAGRESTDTQYF. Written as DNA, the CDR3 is TGCAGTGCTAGAGCGGGGCGGGAGAGCACAGATACGCAGTATTTT.

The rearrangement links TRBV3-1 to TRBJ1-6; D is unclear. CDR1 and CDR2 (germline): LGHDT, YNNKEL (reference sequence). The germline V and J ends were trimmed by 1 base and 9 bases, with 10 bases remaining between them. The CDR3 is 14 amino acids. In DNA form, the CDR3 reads TGTGCCAGCAGCCAAGGGGTTGAGGGTTCACCCCTCCACTTT. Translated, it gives CASSQGVEGSPLHF.

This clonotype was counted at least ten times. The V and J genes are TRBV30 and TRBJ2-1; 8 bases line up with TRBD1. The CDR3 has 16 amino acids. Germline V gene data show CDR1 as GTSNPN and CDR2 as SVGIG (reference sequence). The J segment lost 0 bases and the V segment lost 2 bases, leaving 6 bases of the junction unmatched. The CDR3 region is CAWSSGGLSSYNEQFF. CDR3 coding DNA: TGTGCCTGGAGTTCAGGGGGCCTTAGCTCCTACAATGAGCAGTTCTTC.

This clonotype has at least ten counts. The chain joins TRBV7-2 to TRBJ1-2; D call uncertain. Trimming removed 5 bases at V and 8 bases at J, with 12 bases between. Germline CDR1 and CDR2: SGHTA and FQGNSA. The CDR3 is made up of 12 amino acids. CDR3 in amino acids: CASSPGLWGYTF. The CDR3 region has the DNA TGTGCCAGCAGCCCAGGACTCTGGGGCTACACCTTC. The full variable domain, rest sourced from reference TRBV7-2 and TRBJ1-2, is GAGVSQSPSNKVTEKGKDVELRCDPISGHTALYWYRQSLGQGLEFLIYFQGNSAPDKSGLPSDRFSAERTGGSVSTLTIQRTQQEDSAVYLCASSPGLWGYTFGSGTRLTVV.

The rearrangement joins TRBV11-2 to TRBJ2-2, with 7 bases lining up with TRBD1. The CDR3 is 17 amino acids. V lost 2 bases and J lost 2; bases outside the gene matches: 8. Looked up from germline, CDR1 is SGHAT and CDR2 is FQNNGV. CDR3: CASSLTRTGRNTGELFF. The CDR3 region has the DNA TGTGCCAGCAGCTTAACACGGACAGGAAGAAACACCGGGGAGCTGTTTTTT.

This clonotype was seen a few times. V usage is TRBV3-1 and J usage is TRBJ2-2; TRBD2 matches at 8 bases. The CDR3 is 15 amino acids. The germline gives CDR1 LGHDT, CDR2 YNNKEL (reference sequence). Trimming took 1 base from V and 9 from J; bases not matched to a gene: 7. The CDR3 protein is CASSQVDSGVWELFF. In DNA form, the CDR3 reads TGTGCCAGCAGCCAAGTTGATAGCGGGGTATGGGAGCTGTTTTTT. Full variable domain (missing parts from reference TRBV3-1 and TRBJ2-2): DTAVSQTPKYLVTQMGNDKSIKCEQNLGHDTMYWYKQDSKKFLKIMFSYNNKELIINETVPNRFSPKSPDKAHLNLHINSLELGDSAVYFCASSQVDSGVWELFFGEGSRLTVL.

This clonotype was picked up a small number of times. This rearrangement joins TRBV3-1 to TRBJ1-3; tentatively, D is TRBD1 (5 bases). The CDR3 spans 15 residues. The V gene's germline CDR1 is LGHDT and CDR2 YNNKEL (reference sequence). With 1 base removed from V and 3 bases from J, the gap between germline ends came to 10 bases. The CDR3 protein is CASSQGTPIGNTIYF. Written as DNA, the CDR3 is TGTGCCAGCAGCCAAGGGACACCAATTGGAAACACCATATATTTT.

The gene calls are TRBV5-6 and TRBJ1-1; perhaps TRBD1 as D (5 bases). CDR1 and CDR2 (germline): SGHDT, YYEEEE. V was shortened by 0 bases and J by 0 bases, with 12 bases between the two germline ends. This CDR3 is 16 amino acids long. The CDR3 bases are TGTGCCAGCAGCTTGGTTCCCCGGGGGGTGAACACTGAAGCTTTCTTT. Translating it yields CASSLVPRGVNTEAFF.